This entry lists 21 T cell receptor beta chains sequenced from one sample in a study of T cells in localized non-small cell lung cancer. Data came from immunoSEQ multiplex PCR; TCRdb stores just in-frame clones and leaves some out. The sample shows under 45,000 clones, approximately 80% of them seen only once. Sequences were derived from PBMCs, sampled before any cancer treatment. The receptor source for this set is a man between 40 and 69 years old with stage II lung adenocarcinoma.

The sample holds one count of this clone. This chain uses TRBV7-2 with TRBJ2-7; the D gene is possibly TRBD2 (7 bases). Trimming cost V 6 bases and J 7 bases, with 16 bases left between them. The CDR3 length is 13 residues. The germline CDR1 and CDR2 sequences are SGHTA and FQGNSA. CDR3 nucleotides: TGTGCCAGCAGGGGGGCGGGAGATGAAGAGCAGTACTTC. Translation: CASRGAGDEEQYF.

V gene TRBV2 combines with J gene TRBJ1-1; 9 nucleotides line up with TRBD1. V gave up 7 bases and J gave up 4 bases; unmatched junction bases: 13. The CDR3 sequence is 16 residues long. Germline lookup yields CDR1 SNHLY and CDR2 FYNNEI. The CDR3 protein is CASNGDRGQGSTEAFF. As DNA, the CDR3 is TGTGCCAGCAACGGCGACCGGGGACAGGGTAGCACTGAAGCTTTCTTT.

In the case of this clone: Other nucleotide sequences from this sample produce the same CDR3. The chain uses TRBV6-5 and TRBJ2-2; D perhaps matches TRBD2 (6 bases). Looked up from germline, CDR1 is MNHEY and CDR2 is SVGAGI. The CDR3 consists of 14 residues. With 2 bases removed from V and 5 bases from J, the gap between germline ends came to 9 bases. The CDR3 loop is CASSYDSGTGELFF. In nucleotides, the CDR3 is TGTGCCAGCAGTTACGACAGCGGGACCGGGGAGCTGTTTTTT.

V usage is TRBV5-6 and J usage is TRBJ2-5, with unresolved D. The CDR3 is 12 amino acids. With 4 bases removed from V and 5 bases from J, the gap between germline ends came to 9 bases. From germline, CDR1 is SGHDT and CDR2 YYEEEE. The CDR3 DNA sequence: TGTGCCAGCAGCGACGCTGGGGAGACCCAGTACTTC. Protein: CASSDAGETQYF. Combining the CDR3 with reference TRBV5-6 and TRBJ2-5 gives the whole variable domain DAGVTQSPTHLIKTRGQQVTLRCSPKSGHDTVSWYQQALGQGPQFIFQYYEEEERQRGNFPDRFSGHQFPNYSSELNVNALLLGDSALYLCASSDAGETQYFGPGTRLLVL.

The gene calls are TRBV9 and TRBJ2-5; the D gene could be TRBD1 or TRBD2 (5 bases each). Germline V gene lookup returns CDR1 SGDLS and CDR2 YYNGEE. V was cut by 0 bases and J by 1 base, with 13 bases left in between. There are 16 residues in the CDR3. Here the CDR3 reads CASSVGSGRTQETQYF. CDR3 in DNA: TGTGCCAGCAGCGTAGGATCGGGACGGACCCAAGAGACCCAGTACTTC.

This chain links TRBV11-1 with TRBJ2-3; D uncertain. The CDR3 contains 15 residues. V lost 3 bases and J 6 bases, leaving 16 bases between the germline ends. Per the germline V gene, CDR1 is SGHAT and CDR2 is FQDESV (reference sequence). CDR3 coding DNA: TGTGCCAGCAGCTTGAAGGTGGGCCCACGTGATACGCAGTATTTT. Its protein product is CASSLKVGPRDTQYF.

This rearrangement joins TRBV5-1 to TRBJ2-1, with D tentatively TRBD1 (5 bases). The CDR3 is 14 amino acids. Germline lookup yields CDR1 SGHRS and CDR2 YFSETQ. The V end was cut by 4 bases, the J end by 5 bases, with 13 bases between. CDR3 loop: CASSPTGLDNEQFF. The DNA for the CDR3 is TGCGCCAGCAGCCCCACAGGTTTAGACAATGAGCAGTTCTTC.

As concerns this clone: Different DNA sequences within this sample yield the same CDR3. The chain couples TRBV27 to TRBJ1-5; D is uncertain. The CDR3 sequence is 14 residues long. Trimming took 3 bases from V and 2 from J, leaving 8 bases between them. The germline V gene has CDR1 MNHEY and CDR2 SMNVEV (reference sequence). CDR3 nucleotide sequence: TGTGCCAGCAGTTTGATCGGGGGCAATCAGCCCCAGCATTTT. It specifies CASSLIGGNQPQHF.

This clone was recorded once. The chain joins TRBV5-1 to TRBJ1-6; 8 nucleotides match TRBD1. This CDR3 comprises 18 residues. The trim removed 3 bases at V and 5 bases at J, leaving 13 bases unmatched. CDR1 SGHRS and CDR2 YFSETQ come from the germline V gene. The CDR3 DNA reads TGCGCCAGCAGCTGGAATGCGGACAGGGTGAGAGATAATTCACCCCTCCACTTT. Its protein is CASSWNADRVRDNSPLHF. The complete variable domain, with remaining parts taken from reference TRBV5-1 and TRBJ1-6, reads KAGVTQTPRYLIKTRGQQVTLSCSPISGHRSVSWYQQTPGQGLQFLFEYFSETQRNKGNFPGRFSGRQFSNSRSEMNVSTLELGDSALYLCASSWNADRVRDNSPLHFGNGTRLTVT.

The chain is built from TRBV7-6 and TRBJ2-5, with D tentatively TRBD1 (5 bases). The CDR3 covers 15 residues. Trimming took off 1 base at V and 2 bases at J, with 11 bases between the two ends. The germline gives CDR1 SGHVS, CDR2 FNYEAQ. CDR3 DNA: TGTGCCAGCAGCTTAGAGACAGTCTTGCAAGAGACCCAGTACTTC. Its translation is CASSLETVLQETQYF. Full variable domain (remainder filled in from reference TRBV7-6 and TRBJ2-5): GAGVSQSPRYKVTKRGQDVALRCDPISGHVSLYWYRQALGQGPEFLTYFNYEAQQDKSGLPNDRFSAERPEGSISTLTIQRTEQRDSAMYRCASSLETVLQETQYFGPGTRLLVL.

This chain uses TRBV5-1 with TRBJ2-1, with a weak D call TRBD2 (5 bases). Germline CDR1 is SGHRS and CDR2 is YFSETQ. This CDR3 spans 11 amino acids. V lost 4 bases to trimming and J lost 9 bases, with 8 bases between them. The chain's CDR3 is CASSGSGEQFF. DNA of the CDR3: TGCGCCAGCAGCGGGAGCGGTGAGCAGTTCTTC.

The chain has TRBV27 and TRBJ1-1, with D possibly being TRBD1 (6 bases). The CDR3 contains 18 residues. Germline V gene lookup returns CDR1 MNHEY and CDR2 SMNVEV (reference sequence). The V end lost 2 bases, the J end lost 4 bases, and 23 bases lay between the germline ends. In DNA form, the CDR3 reads TGTGCCAGCAGTTTAGGGGGCCTCGGTGGGGTTTATAGCACTGAAGCTTTCTTT. Protein product: CASSLGGLGGVYSTEAFF.

The chain carries TRBV27 and TRBJ2-5; 7 nucleotides align to TRBD1. CDR3 length: 14 amino acids. Trimming cost V 4 bases and J 5 bases; bases outside gene matches: 7. The germline V gene encodes CDR1 MNHEY and CDR2 SMNVEV (reference sequence). CDR3 region: CASSSQGSRETQYF. The CDR3 DNA is TGTGCCAGCAGTTCACAGGGGAGTAGGGAGACCCAGTACTTC.

The gene calls are TRBV28 and TRBJ2-4, with 9 nucleotides matching TRBD2. This CDR3 spans 15 amino acids. The V and J ends lost 3 bases and 7 bases, in that order; junction bases with no gene match: 7. The germline CDR1 and CDR2 sequences are MDHEN and SYDVKM. The CDR3 DNA is TGTGCCAGCAGTTTGGGTAGCGGGAGTGGGAACATTCAGTACTTC. The encoded protein is CASSLGSGSGNIQYF.

The chain carries TRBV5-5 and TRBJ1-1, with D hard to call. The CDR3 runs to 14 residues. Per the germline V gene, CDR1 is SGHKS and CDR2 is YYEKEE (reference sequence). With 0 bases removed from V and 6 bases from J, the gap between germline ends came to 12 bases. This CDR3 is CASSLVGRSSEAFF. CDR3 sequence (DNA): TGTGCCAGCAGCTTGGTTGGCAGGTCCTCTGAAGCTTTCTTT. Filled out from reference TRBV5-5 and TRBJ1-1, the complete variable domain reads DAGVTQSPTHLIKTRGQQVTLRCSPISGHKSVSWYQQVLGQGPQFIFQYYEKEERGRGNFPDRFSARQFPNYSSELNVNALLLGDSALYLCASSLVGRSSEAFFGQGTRLTVV.

The chain combines TRBV6-5 with TRBJ2-1, with a weak D call TRBD2 (5 bases). This CDR3 region has 15 residues. Germline V gives CDR1 MNHEY, CDR2 SVGAGI. Trimming took 0 bases from V and 6 from J, leaving 12 bases between them. The CDR3 sequence is CASSYSAGLLNEQFF. The CDR3 DNA reads as TGTGCCAGCAGTTACTCGGCAGGACTTCTCAATGAGCAGTTCTTC.

The chain is built from TRBV7-2 and TRBJ2-3; D ambiguous. V lost 7 bases and J 2 bases, leaving 10 bases between the germline ends. There are 13 residues in the CDR3. CDR1 is SGHTA, CDR2 FQGNSA, per germline. CDR3 in amino acids: CASTFSPTDTQYF. The CDR3 DNA is TGTGCCAGCACCTTTAGCCCCACAGATACGCAGTATTTT.

This clone was found a few times. The chain links TRBV19 to TRBJ1-5, with TRBD1 as a possible D gene (6 bases). The CDR3 extends over 15 amino acids. CDR1 and CDR2 (germline): LNHDA, SQIVND (reference sequence). V was shortened by 3 bases and J by 4 bases, with 13 bases between the two germline ends. This CDR3 is CASSITWTANQPQHF. The DNA for the CDR3 is TGTGCCAGTAGTATCACATGGACAGCTAATCAGCCCCAGCATTTT.

The gene calls are TRBV11-2 and TRBJ2-5; D assignment may be TRBD1 or TRBD2 (5 bases each). The J call may be faulty, since TRBJ2-7 better matches the DNA end. Germline loops: CDR1 SGHAT, CDR2 FQNNGV. CDR3 length: 15 amino acids. The CDR3 DNA is TGTGCCAGCAGCCTAGCCCGGACAAGTGTAGGCGAGCAGTACTTC. It yields the protein CASSLARTSVGEQYF.

This clone was recorded a few times. The V gene is TRBV27, the J gene TRBJ1-1; 7 bases agree with TRBD1. Germline CDR1 and CDR2: MNHEY and SMNVEV (reference sequence). The CDR3 loop spans 17 amino acids. The V segment lost 4 bases and the J segment 4 bases; nucleotides outside the gene matches: 15. CDR3 residues: CASSSYRGESKPTEAFF. The CDR3 DNA sequence: TGTGCCAGCAGTTCCTACAGGGGTGAGTCCAAACCCACTGAAGCTTTCTTT.

This sequence joins TRBV7-2 and TRBJ2-3; D ambiguous. V lost 4 bases and J lost 4, with 3 bases in between. Germline V gene data show CDR1 as SGHTA and CDR2 as FQGNSA. This CDR3 spans 11 amino acids. The CDR3 spells CASSYSDTQYF. In nucleotides, the CDR3 is TGTGCCAGCAGCTATTCAGATACGCAGTATTTT.